The clone carrying this T cell receptor (beta chain) was seen only a few times. What it binds is unknown. The germline gene is not matched at one end of the junction; a read error may be the cause. This CDR3 comprises 14 residues. In germline, CDR1 is SEHNR, CDR2 FQNEAQ (reference sequence). The data stem from a study of cytomegalovirus exposure and HLA in healthy donors. Study-wide results and caveats: Among TCR beta chains of equal frequency, HLA-associated ones were more clonally expanded in a later analysis.

Amplification used 60 Vbeta primers and 13 Jbeta primers. Measured with immunoSEQ multiplex PCR; TCRdb has only the in-frame clones, and not every one. The profile shows just over 150,000 clones, about 76% of them singletons. The clonotype comes from a female donor in good health and CMV-seronegative. The chain is built from TRBV7-9 and TRBJ2-2; D may be TRBD1 (6 bases). Sequencing input: PBMCs. The CDR3 reads CSSSPRTDTGELFF. The CDR3 nucleotides are TGTTCCAGCAGCCCTCGGACAGACACCGGGGAGCTGTTTTTT.